This paragraph covers one T cell receptor beta chain sequence. The antigen remains undetermined. The identical CDR3 is also encoded by other nucleotide sequences in the sample. This entry is derived from a study of shared clonotypes between healthy human individuals. Study findings and constraints: Investigators collected only blood, and repertoires in tissues likely differ.

Germline CDR1 reads SGHRS; CDR2 reads YFSETQ. The CDR3 has 11 amino acids. V lost 1 base, J lost 5 bases, and 4 bases lay in between. Evenly divided among several immunoSEQ plates was the genomic DNA of each subset. The method was immunoSEQ multiplex PCR; TCRdb's version includes in-frame clones alone and lacks a portion of them. Altogether over 2 million clones are present, roughly 92% being singletons, with the ten largest covering 0.37%. The chain joins TRBV5-1 to TRBJ2-7; no clear D. The clonotype comes from a man aged 18 to 30 in good health. Some clones in this sample may be carry-over from other donors' samples. Sequencing was carried out using naive CD4+ T cells from PBMCs. Subset specified: CD45RA+ positively selected. CDR3 in amino acids: CASSLYHEQYF. The CDR3 nucleotides read TGCGCCAGCAGCTTGTATCACGAGCAGTACTTC.